This T cell receptor (beta chain) originates from a study of a mutant IDH1 vaccine in newly diagnosed glioma. Across the whole study: Following radiotherapy alone, or alongside temozolomide cycles, vaccination was started after an interval of 4-6 weeks.

Germline loops: CDR1 GTSNPN, CDR2 SVGIG (reference sequence). The CDR3 contains 14 residues. J was trimmed by 8 bases and V by 4 bases; bases with no gene match: 9. The protocol was immunoSEQ multiplex PCR, while the TCRdb copy is restricted to in-frame clones and leaves out a portion. The sample has 53,000 or so clones, around 80% seen once. Time point noted: week 5, during vaccination. Each dose of the vaccine consisted of 300 ug of mutant IDH1 20-mer peptide, with topical imiquimod. Those who donated had recent WHO grade 3 or 4 IDH1-mutant, ATRX-lost astrocytomas. Remarks on this clone: Its antigen is not known.

Specimen: PBMCs, collected from a glioma patient whose treatment included an IDH1 peptide vaccine. The J gene is TRBJ2-1, the V gene TRBV30, with 9 bases matching TRBD2. The origin of this receptor is a man between 50 and 59 years old with glioma. The CDR3 DNA reads as TGTGCCTGGAACACGAATAGCGGGGGTGATGAGCAGTTCTTC. This translates into CAWNTNSGGDEQFF.